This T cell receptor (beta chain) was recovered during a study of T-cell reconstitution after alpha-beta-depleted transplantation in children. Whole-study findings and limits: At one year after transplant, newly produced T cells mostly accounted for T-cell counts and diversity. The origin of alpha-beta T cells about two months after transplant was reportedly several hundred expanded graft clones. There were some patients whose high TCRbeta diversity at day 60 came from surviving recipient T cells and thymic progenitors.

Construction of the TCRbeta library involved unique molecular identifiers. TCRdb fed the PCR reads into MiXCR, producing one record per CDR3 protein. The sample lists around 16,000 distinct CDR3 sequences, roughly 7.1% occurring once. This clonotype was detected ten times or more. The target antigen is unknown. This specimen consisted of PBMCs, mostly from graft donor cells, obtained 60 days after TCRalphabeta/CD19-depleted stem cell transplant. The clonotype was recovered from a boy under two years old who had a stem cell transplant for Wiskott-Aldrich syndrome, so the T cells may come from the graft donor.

For the CDR3, the DNA is TGTGCCAGCAGCGGCGTCGGGGCCGCTCTGGGAGCTTTCTTT. Its translation: CASSGVGAALGAFF. The chain links TRBV9 to TRBJ1-1; TRBD1 might be the D (5 bases). With 3 bases removed from V and 10 bases from J, the gap between germline ends came to 19 bases. The germline CDR1 and CDR2 sequences are SGDLS and YYNGEE. This CDR3 has 14 residues.